Following are 17 T cell receptor beta chains from one sample sequenced in a study of radiotherapy plus CTLA-4 blockade in lung cancer. The data were produced by immunoSEQ multiplex PCR, yet TCRdb's version contains in-frame clones alone and is incomplete. The sample consists of tens of thousands of clones, around 70% of them appearing once. This material consisted of peripheral blood, taken from a patient treated with radiotherapy plus ipilimumab. The receptor set was obtained from a human donor with non-small cell lung cancer who had stable disease on radiotherapy plus ipilimumab.

V and J are TRBV5-6 and TRBJ2-7; 8 bases fit TRBD2. The CDR3 consists of 14 residues. In germline, CDR1 is SGHDT, CDR2 YYEEEE. V shed 4 bases and J 7 bases; nucleotides not matched to a gene: 10. DNA of the CDR3: TGTGCCAGCAGCCTAACGGGAGGGCCGTGGGAGCAGTACTTC. Translation: CASSLTGGPWEQYF.

The CDR3 loop is CASSSPGLLTQYF. CDR3 coding DNA: TGTGCCAGCAGTTCCCCGGGACTCCTAACGCAGTATTTT. The chain uses TRBV25-1 and TRBJ2-3; maybe TRBD2 (6 bases). Germline CDR1 reads MGHDK; CDR2 reads SYGVNS. V lost 5 bases, J lost 9 bases, and 15 bases lay in between. The CDR3 is 13 residues long.

V usage is TRBV2 and J usage is TRBJ2-3, with 9 positions matching TRBD2. The ends lost 7 bases at V and 6 bases at J; junction bases unmatched: 11. CDR1 SNHLY and CDR2 FYNNEI come from the germline V gene. This CDR3 contains 15 residues. The CDR3 loop reads CASILAGPPTDTQYF. The CDR3 DNA follows: TGTGCCAGCATTCTAGCGGGACCTCCCACGGATACGCAGTATTTT.

The chain employs TRBV6-1 and TRBJ1-5; 7 bases fit TRBD1. Germline V gene lookup returns CDR1 MNHNS and CDR2 SASEGT. CDR3 size: 14 residues. The V gene end was trimmed by 6 bases and the J gene end by 7 bases; junction bases not matched to a gene: 9. CDR3 sequence reads: CASSKDRDWQPQHF. As DNA, the CDR3 is TGTGCCAGCAGCAAAGACAGGGATTGGCAGCCCCAGCATTTT.

This chain joins TRBV27 and TRBJ2-5; 9 positions agree with TRBD2. The last part of the DNA fits TRBJ2-7 better; the J call may be wrong. CDR1 MNHEY and CDR2 SMNVEV come from the germline V gene (reference sequence). CDR3 length equals 18 residues. DNA for the CDR3: TGTGCCAGCAGTCTAAAACCCGGGACTAGCTTTAGCTCCTACGAGCAGTACTTC. It encodes CASSLKPGTSFSSYEQYF.

The chain uses TRBV5-1 and TRBJ2-1, with D maybe TRBD2 (5 bases). V lost 4 bases and J 6 bases, leaving 14 bases between the germline ends. Germline lookup yields CDR1 SGHRS and CDR2 YFSETQ. The CDR3 spans 14 residues. The CDR3 here is CASSPRSSTNEQFF. The CDR3 DNA follows: TGCGCCAGCAGCCCTCGCTCTAGCACCAATGAGCAGTTCTTC.

V is TRBV28 and J is TRBJ1-4, with TRBD1 identical over 8 bases. Germline values: CDR1 MDHEN, CDR2 SYDVKM. J was trimmed by 2 bases and V by 5 bases; bases with no gene match: 4. The CDR3 is 15 residues long. In DNA, the CDR3 is TGTGCCAGCAGTCCCTGGACAGGGACTAATGAAAAACTGTTTTTT. Translated, it gives CASSPWTGTNEKLFF.

V gene TRBV19 combines with J gene TRBJ1-2; TRBD1 might be the D (6 bases). The ends were cut back, 3 bases at V and 5 bases at J, with 13 bases in the middle. The germline V gene has CDR1 LNHDA and CDR2 SQIVND (reference sequence). This CDR3 is built from 14 residues. The CDR3 bases are TGTGCCAGTAGTATGTCAGGGGCAGGGTATGGCTACACCTTC. Residues: CASSMSGAGYGYTF.

This clone was seen a handful of times. V is TRBV9 and J is TRBJ1-1, with D perhaps matching TRBD1 (5 bases). Trimming shortened V by 4 bases and J by 0 bases, and 13 bases separated the two germline ends. This CDR3 is 15 amino acids long. From germline, CDR1 is SGDLS and CDR2 YYNGEE. The CDR3: CASSKFWGMNTEAFF. CDR3 in DNA: TGTGCCAGCAGCAAGTTCTGGGGCATGAACACTGAAGCTTTCTTT.

This chain links TRBV5-5 with TRBJ2-7; maybe TRBD1 (5 bases). V lost 0 bases, J lost 5 bases, and 18 bases lay in between. The CDR3 covers 16 residues. The germline V gene has CDR1 SGHKS and CDR2 YYEKEE (reference sequence). CDR3 loop: CASSLDDRSYANEQYF. As DNA, the CDR3 is TGTGCCAGCAGCTTGGATGACAGATCTTACGCTAACGAGCAGTACTTC.

This clone showed up just once. The chain combines TRBV2 with TRBJ2-5; D tentatively reads TRBD1 or TRBD2 (5 bases each). Trimming cost V 6 bases and J 3 bases, with 11 bases left between them. Per germline, CDR1 SNHLY and CDR2 FYNNEI. The CDR3 length is 13 residues. The CDR3 spells CASRGDGKETQYF. The DNA of the CDR3 is TGTGCCAGCAGGGGGGACGGTAAAGAGACCCAGTACTTC. Full variable domain (remainder filled in from reference TRBV2 and TRBJ2-5): EPEVTQTPSHQVTQMGQEVILRCVPISNHLYFYWYRQILGQKVEFLVSFYNNEISEKSEIFDDQFSVERPDGSNFTLKIRSTKLEDSAMYFCASRGDGKETQYFGPGTRLLVL.

This chain's CDR3 is CASSPPRSGRATDTQYF. In DNA form, the CDR3 reads TGTGCCAGCTCACCACCGCGGAGCGGGAGAGCCACAGATACGCAGTATTTT. The V and J genes are TRBV18 and TRBJ2-3, with 8 bases matching TRBD2. Germline V gene sequence: CDR1 KGHSH, CDR2 LQKENI. Trimming cost V 0 bases and J 2 bases; bases outside gene matches: 7. The CDR3 loop spans 17 amino acids.

The gene calls are TRBV15 and TRBJ2-7; the match to TRBD1 covers 9 bases. There are 15 residues in the CDR3. The germline V gene has CDR1 LNHNV and CDR2 YYDKDF (reference sequence). The ends lost 4 bases at V and 4 bases at J; junction bases unmatched: 8. The CDR3 region has the DNA TGTGCCACCAGCATCCTACAGGGGGCAGGGTACGAGCAGTACTTC. It translates to CATSILQGAGYEQYF.

The chain combines TRBV5-1 with TRBJ2-7, with D tentatively TRBD1 (6 bases). V gave up 1 base and J gave up 1 base, with 12 bases separating them. CDR1 is SGHRS, CDR2 YFSETQ, per germline. The CDR3 length is 15 residues. CDR3 loop: CASSLSSQGSYEQYF. CDR3 bases: TGCGCCAGCAGCTTGTCATCCCAGGGGTCCTACGAGCAGTACTTC.

The rearrangement joins TRBV11-2 to TRBJ1-5; D remains ambiguous. Trimming cost V 3 bases and J 7 bases, with 10 bases left between them. The CDR3 is 13 amino acids. The germline gives CDR1 SGHAT, CDR2 FQNNGV. CDR3 bases: TGTGCCAGCAGCTTGGGGTACGAACAGCCCCAGCATTTT. Translation: CASSLGYEQPQHF. Variable domain in full (rest from reference TRBV11-2 and TRBJ1-5): EAGVAQSPRYKIIEKRQSVAFWCNPISGHATLYWYQQILGQGPKLLIQFQNNGVVDDSQLPKDRFSAERLKGVDSTLKIQPAKLEDSAVYLCASSLGYEQPQHFGDGTRLSIL.

The chain has TRBV28 and TRBJ2-7, with TRBD2 matching over 10 bases. CDR3 length: 15 amino acids. V lost 5 bases and J lost 4; bases outside the gene matches: 8. Germline assignment: CDR1 MDHEN and CDR2 SYDVKM. In DNA, the CDR3 is TGTGCCAGCAGTCCCCTTGGACTAGCGGTGTACGAGCAGTACTTC. It translates to CASSPLGLAVYEQYF.

V gene TRBV27 combines with J gene TRBJ2-1; TRBD1 matches 9 bases. This CDR3 has 15 residues. CDR1 and CDR2 from the germline V gene are MNHEY and SMNVEV (reference sequence). V was clipped by 3 bases and J by 5 bases; unmatched bases: 5. As DNA, the CDR3 is TGTGCCAGCAGTTTCCCCGGGACAGGGCACAATGAGCAGTTCTTC. Amino acid sequence: CASSFPGTGHNEQFF.